These 16 T cell receptor beta chains were all obtained from the same sample, sequenced in a study of naive and memory T cell subsets. An equimolar mix of two oligonucleotides served as the beta constant-region primer for TRBC1 and TRBC2. Ligated cDNA was amplified by four rounds of PCR with nested alpha and beta constant-region primers and SP2. TCRdb reprocessed the UMI-ligation and nested PCR reads with MiXCR, giving one entry per CDR3 protein. The table has around 110,000 distinct CDR3 sequences, 35% to 45% seen once. The sample consisted of central memory CD4+ T cells from blood. Receptors originate from a human donor in good health.

The chain links TRBV28 to TRBJ2-6; D is ambiguous. The CDR3 sequence is 16 residues long. Germline V lookup: CDR1 MDHEN, CDR2 SYDVKM. V lost 4 bases, J lost 0 bases, and 10 bases lay in between. The CDR3 spells CASSSRRSSGANVLTF. CDR3 nucleotides: TGTGCCAGCAGTTCCAGACGGAGCTCTGGGGCCAACGTCCTGACTTTC.

This clonotype was seen only a few times. The chain couples TRBV20-1 to TRBJ2-7; 7 bases agree with TRBD1. V lost 6 bases, J lost 2 bases, and 10 bases stayed unmatched. The germline V gene encodes CDR1 DFQATT and CDR2 SNEGSKA (reference sequence). The CDR3 extends over 14 amino acids. The CDR3 sequence: CSAADRWPPYEQYF. CDR3 nucleotide sequence: TGCAGTGCCGCGGACAGGTGGCCTCCCTACGAGCAGTACTTC.

The gene calls are TRBV10-3 and TRBJ1-3; no definite D call. Looked up from germline, CDR1 is ENHRY and CDR2 is SYGVKD. The CDR3 runs to 12 residues. V shed 4 bases and J shed 6 bases, with 7 bases lying between them. CDR3 coding DNA: TGTGCCATCAGTGTGACGACAAACACCATATATTTT. As protein: CAISVTTNTIYF.

The rearrangement links TRBV6-1 to TRBJ2-1, with TRBD2 matching 13 bases. Trimming removed 6 bases from V and 8 bases from J; junction bases left unmatched: 1. This CDR3 region has 13 residues. Germline CDR1 is MNHNS and CDR2 is SASEGT. CDR3 coding DNA: TGTGCCAGCAGGGGACTAGCGGGATATGAGCAGTTCTTC. Its translation: CASRGLAGYEQFF.

This clonotype showed up just a few times. The rearrangement joins TRBV5-1 to TRBJ2-7; 13 bases are a match to TRBD2. J was trimmed by 4 bases and V by 4 bases; bases with no gene match: 5. The CDR3 length is 15 residues. Per germline, CDR1 SGHRS and CDR2 YFSETQ. Here the CDR3 reads CASSRGTSGIYEQYF. In DNA form, the CDR3 reads TGCGCCAGCAGCAGAGGGACTAGCGGGATATACGAGCAGTACTTC.

This clonotype occurred a few times. The genes are TRBV12-2 and TRBJ1-4. TRBV12-2 is a pseudogene segment. This CDR3 comprises 16 residues. This CDR3 is CASRLGGQQSNEKLFF. The CDR3 nucleotides are TGTGCAAGTCGCTTAGGAGGGCAGCAGTCTAATGAAAAACTGTTTTTT.

V is TRBV4-3 and J is TRBJ2-2; D not resolved. The CDR3 covers 15 residues. The germline gives CDR1 LGHNA, CDR2 YSLEER. The V gene lost 1 base and the J gene lost 0 bases, with 6 bases spanning the gap. The DNA for the CDR3 is TGCGCCAGCAGCCAAGCAGATTCGAACACCGGGGAGCTGTTTTTT. This encodes CASSQADSNTGELFF.

V gene TRBV6-2 or TRBV6-3 combines with J gene TRBJ2-7; D remains unclear. Germline assignment: CDR1 MNHEY and CDR2 SVGEGT. The CDR3 runs 17 residues. Trimming cost V 0 bases and J 2 bases, with 17 bases left between them. Here the CDR3 DNA reads TGTGCCAGCAGTTACTCACCGCCGGCAGTGACAACCTACGAGCAGTACTTC. It yields the protein CASSYSPPAVTTYEQYF.

The chain combines TRBV7-2 with TRBJ2-1; D uncertain. Trimming removed 4 bases from V and 8 bases from J, with 12 bases in between. Germline V gives CDR1 SGHTA, CDR2 FQGNSA. The length of the CDR3 is 13 residues. The CDR3: CASSSFLDDEQFF. CDR3 DNA: TGTGCCAGCAGCTCCTTTTTGGACGATGAGCAGTTCTTC.

The rearrangement joins TRBV28 to TRBJ2-6, with a tentative D call TRBD2 (6 bases). V was pared by 3 bases and J by 0 bases, with 15 bases between. This CDR3 is 18 amino acids long. Germline V gene data show CDR1 as MDHEN and CDR2 as SYDVKM. As DNA, the CDR3 is TGTGCCAGCAGTTTGGGGGGTGCTATCCTCTCTGGGGCCAACGTCCTGACTTTC. Translating gives CASSLGGAILSGANVLTF.

This clonotype occurred many times. The chain uses TRBV11-2 and TRBJ1-1; D remains unclear. This CDR3 is built from 14 residues. In germline, CDR1 is SGHAT, CDR2 FQNNGV. The V gene lost 2 bases and the J gene lost 0 bases, with 7 bases spanning the gap. The CDR3: CASSLSELNTEAFF. CDR3 bases: TGTGCCAGCAGCTTATCGGAACTGAACACTGAAGCTTTCTTT.

V and J are TRBV10-3 and TRBJ1-6, with D possibly matching TRBD1 (5 bases). Germline CDR1 and CDR2: ENHRY and SYGVKD. CDR3 length: 13 residues. Trimming shortened V by 4 bases and J by 7 bases, and 8 bases separated the two germline ends. The CDR3 spells CAISGQINSPLHF. The DNA of the CDR3 is TGTGCCATCAGTGGACAGATAAATTCACCCCTCCACTTT.

This chain connects TRBV3-1 to TRBJ2-3, with D possibly matching TRBD2 (6 bases). CDR1 and CDR2 (germline): LGHDT, YNNKEL (reference sequence). There are 16 residues in the CDR3. Trimming cost V 3 bases and J 1 base, with 14 bases left between them. The CDR3 reads CASSQLSGLGTDTQYF. CDR3 sequence (DNA): TGTGCCAGCAGCCAGTTGAGCGGGCTAGGCACAGATACGCAGTATTTT.

This clonotype is judged medium-sized. The chain employs TRBV20-1 and TRBJ2-1; 8 nucleotides align to TRBD2. The CDR3 length is 15 residues. Germline-derived CDR1 and CDR2 are DFQATT and SNEGSKA (reference sequence). V was clipped by 0 bases and J by 6 bases; unmatched bases: 7. The CDR3 reads CSARDPTSGGNEQFF. The CDR3 DNA follows: TGCAGTGCTAGAGATCCCACTAGCGGAGGCAATGAGCAGTTCTTC.

The chain has TRBV7-9 and TRBJ2-2, with 7 positions matching TRBD1. The CDR3 runs 18 residues. Germline values: CDR1 SEHNR, CDR2 FQNEAQ (reference sequence). Trimming removed 6 bases from V and 0 bases from J; junction bases left unmatched: 13. The CDR3 DNA sequence: TGTGCCAGCAGATTTGGCCCGGACAGGCTAGCGAACACCGGGGAGCTGTTTTTT. It encodes CASRFGPDRLANTGELFF.

The rearrangement joins TRBV10-1 to TRBJ2-3, with 9 positions matching TRBD2. CDR1 is WNHNN and CDR2 is SYGVQD in the germline V gene (reference sequence). CDR3 size: 17 residues. J was trimmed by 6 bases and V by 3 bases; bases with no gene match: 13. The CDR3 region is CASSDSRGRAAGDTQYF. The CDR3 DNA reads TGCGCCAGCAGTGATTCACGCGGGAGGGCGGCCGGGGATACGCAGTATTTT.